The sequence of this T cell receptor beta chain was determined in a study of OX40 agonist ivuxolimab in advanced cancers. Turning to the study itself: It was permissible to have had prior anti-PD-1, anti-PD-L1 or anti-CTLA-4 therapy, and less than 45% had some. Broader study findings: Patients who responded partially at 0.1-3.0 mg/kg showed clonal expansion ranking among the lowest.

This CDR3 contains 16 residues. Per the germline V gene, CDR1 is SGHRS and CDR2 is YFSETQ. The V and J ends lost 1 base and 4 bases, in that order; junction bases with no gene match: 8. Details on this clone: Its antigen is unknown.

Libraries were prepared by immunoSEQ multiplex PCR; TCRdb keeps only in-frame clonotypes and omits some of them. Here the sample spans over 65,000 clones, roughly 86% being singletons. The V call is TRBV5-1, the J call TRBJ2-3, with TRBD2 identical over 8 bases. Sequencing was performed on CD4+ or CD8+ T cells sorted from blood, taken in a trial of the OX40 agonist ivuxolimab. The origin of this receptor is an adult with an advanced solid tumor such as melanoma, head and neck, liver or kidney cancer. CDR3 coding DNA: TGCGCCAGCAGCTTGAACACGGGACTAGTGGCAGATACGCAGTATTTT. Its protein is CASSLNTGLVADTQYF.